This passage covers 13 T cell receptor beta chains from one sample sequenced in a study of T cell repertoires in cytomegalovirus infection. TCRdb redid the calling of the reads with MiXCR, one entry per CDR3 protein. The data contain 700,000 to 900,000 distinct CDR3 sequences, 25% to 35% of them singletons. Their antigen targets remain unknown. The sample in question was cultured CD8+ T cells from PBMCs, obtained from culture after CMV antigen stimulation. Receptors originate from a human donor in good health (CMV status not recorded). Some clones in this sample may be carry-over from other donors' samples.

This clonotype appeared once. The chain is built from TRBV14 and TRBJ1-1; 7 nucleotides agree with TRBD1. Germline-derived CDR1 and CDR2 are SGHDN and FVKESK. The CDR3 loop spans 12 amino acids. Trimming cost V 6 bases and J 6 bases; bases outside gene matches: 4. CDR3 bases: TGTGCCAGCAGTGGACAGGAGCCTGAAGCTTTCTTT. Translated: CASSGQEPEAFF.

The rearrangement joins TRBV5-5 to TRBJ2-6; D might be TRBD1 or TRBD2, each matching 5 bases. Trimming left V 4 bases short and J 6 bases short, with 17 bases between. The CDR3 sequence is 16 residues long. Germline values: CDR1 SGHKS, CDR2 YYEKEE (reference sequence). The CDR3 loop is CASSIAGTEKANVLTF. As DNA, the CDR3 is TGTGCCAGCAGCATAGCCGGGACGGAAAAGGCCAACGTCCTGACTTTC.

This chain connects TRBV24-1 to TRBJ1-2; D possibly corresponds to TRBD1 (6 bases). Germline assignment: CDR1 KGHDR and CDR2 SFDVKD. This CDR3 has 14 residues. The V end lost 4 bases, the J end lost 6 bases, and 14 bases lay between the germline ends. The CDR3 nucleotides are TGTGCCACCAGTGACCCGGACAGTAAAGATGGCTACACCTTC. Encoded protein: CATSDPDSKDGYTF.

The chain recombines TRBV7-9 with TRBJ2-1; 9 nucleotides match TRBD1. Germline lookup yields CDR1 SEHNR and CDR2 FQNEAQ (reference sequence). The junction had 10 bases not matched to a gene; V was cut back by 3 bases and J by 1 base. The CDR3 totals 18 residues. CDR3 sequence reads: CASSFGEGQGVSYNEQFF. CDR3 in DNA: TGTGCCAGCAGCTTCGGGGAGGGACAGGGTGTGTCCTACAATGAGCAGTTCTTC.

The J gene is TRBJ2-1, the V gene TRBV28; D might be TRBD2 (6 bases). The CDR3 sequence is 15 residues long. Deletions cut 4 bases from V and 2 bases from J, with 12 bases between. The germline CDR1 and CDR2 sequences are MDHEN and SYDVKM. CDR3 sequence reads: CASSSDGSTYNEQFF. CDR3 coding DNA: TGTGCCAGCAGTTCGGACGGGAGCACCTACAATGAGCAGTTCTTC.

V usage is TRBV6-1 and J usage is TRBJ1-3; no definite D call. The length of the CDR3 is 14 residues. Per the germline V gene, CDR1 is MNHNS and CDR2 is SASEGT. V was shortened by 5 bases and J by 4 bases, with 12 bases between the two germline ends. CDR3 in DNA: TGTGCCAGCAGTAACGACATTCCGGGAAACACCATATATTTT. It codes for CASSNDIPGNTIYF.

The V gene is TRBV20-1, the J gene TRBJ2-3; 7 bases line up with TRBD2. The V gene's germline CDR1 is DFQATT and CDR2 SNEGSKA (reference sequence). Unmatched junction bases numbered 9, after V lost 6 bases and J lost 3 bases. The CDR3 runs to 14 residues. The CDR3 sequence is CSAKGLVGTDTQYF. The DNA for the CDR3 is TGCAGTGCCAAAGGACTAGTAGGGACAGATACGCAGTATTTT.

This clonotype was seen many times. This chain connects TRBV7-2 to TRBJ2-1; no clear D. The V and J ends lost 2 bases and 0 bases respectively, with 8 bases between them. The CDR3 covers 15 residues. From germline, CDR1 is SGHTA and CDR2 FQGNSA. CDR3 residues: CASSLKGSSYNEQFF. CDR3 in DNA: TGTGCCAGCAGCTTAAAGGGTAGCTCCTACAATGAGCAGTTCTTC.

This clonotype was recorded a few times. The rearrangement joins TRBV12-3 or TRBV12-4 to TRBJ2-5; the D gene is possibly TRBD1 (6 bases). The CDR3 contains 14 residues. Trimming cost V 5 bases and J 4 bases, with 14 bases left between them. The CDR3 DNA reads TGTGCCAGCAGTCCCCCCGACAGGAGAGAGACCCAGTACTTC. This encodes CASSPPDRRETQYF.

The genes are TRBV12-3 or TRBV12-4 and TRBJ1-4, with 9 bases matching TRBD1. The CDR3 spans 15 residues. V was clipped by 6 bases and J by 5 bases; unmatched bases: 7. CDR3 sequence: CASRRRDRENEKLFF. CDR3 coding DNA: TGTGCCAGCAGGCGCCGGGACAGGGAAAATGAAAAACTGTTTTTT.

The V call is TRBV6-5, the J call TRBJ1-1, with 9 nucleotides matching TRBD1. With 6 bases clipped from V and 2 bases from J, the junction kept 7 bases outside the gene matches. Germline V gene sequence: CDR1 MNHEY, CDR2 SVGAGI. CDR3 length: 15 amino acids. This CDR3 is CASSLRQGGNTEAFF. CDR3 nucleotide sequence: TGTGCCAGCAGCCTCAGACAGGGGGGTAACACTGAAGCTTTCTTT.

The chain carries TRBV5-6 and TRBJ2-2; no reliable D call. V lost 4 bases and J 12 bases, leaving 13 bases between the germline ends. Per germline, CDR1 SGHDT and CDR2 YYEEEE. The CDR3 extends over 12 amino acids. The CDR3 region has the DNA TGTGCCAGCAGCAGCAGAAACGGACAGCTGTTTTTT. Protein: CASSSRNGQLFF.

The chain uses TRBV4-1 and TRBJ1-2; 7 bases fit TRBD1. J was trimmed by 5 bases and V by 5 bases; bases with no gene match: 14. Germline CDR1 is MGHRA and CDR2 is YSYEKL. The CDR3 totals 16 residues. CDR3 region: CASSSLGTDILYGYTF. The CDR3 DNA is TGCGCCAGCAGCTCCCTTGGGACAGATATTTTGTATGGCTACACCTTC.